The T cell receptor beta chain described here comes from a study of T cells in localized non-small cell lung cancer (dated by TCRdb to 2018 to 2021). Turning to the overall study: T cell repertoires of about 240 early-stage NSCLC patients were analyzed, with tumors being compared against uninvolved tumor-adjacent lungs. All 240 or so NSCLC patients in the cohort were treatment-naive and had localized lung tumors that were resected. A mean age of around 66 years was recorded for the NSCLC patients, of whom some 130 were male and about 100 were female.

Results the study describes overall, beyond this receptor: Because multi-region tumor sequencing was not done, intratumor heterogeneity could not be ruled out. Since the design was exploratory, TCR variables were selected using unadjusted p-values with no false-discovery rate correction. A median of around 57 of the top 100 tumor clones turned up in the paired uninvolved adjacent lung, and 25 to 35 of those clones also ranked among the top 100 of that same adjacent lung. Uninvolved tumor-adjacent lung showed the highest T cell clonality, higher than tumor, which suggests more focused antigenic responses in the uninvolved tumor-adjacent lung. Higher T cell density in blood was associated with longer overall survival, whereas higher clonality in adjacent lung was associated with shorter survival.

At diagnosis, tumor, uninvolved tumor-adjacent lung and peripheral blood were collected and then preserved as a mix of FFPE and fresh-frozen material. For TCR repertoire profiling, blood samples were analyzed in the form of peripheral blood mononuclear cells. Concerning this clone itself: Which antigen it targets is not known. Per-base qualities were not stored, and no clone one base away is much larger.

Its CDR3 holds 16 amino acids, cysteine through phenylalanine. The kept DNA is CDR3 alone, 48 bases in frame from the first base. The germline V gene (reference sequence) supplies CDR1 LNHDA and CDR2 SQIVND. V drops 7 bases and J drops 2 bases, leaving 20 bases in between. TCR beta CDR3 regions were sequenced from DNA using the immunoSEQ Assay. In the original analysis: T cell density was computed as TCR beta template counts normalized to usable DNA estimated by amplifying housekeeping genes. Using the preseqR package, richness was estimated by extrapolating to 120,000 templates for tissue samples and 400,000 templates for PBMC samples. Clonality was calculated as one minus Pielou's evenness. To identify tissue-enriched TCRs, differential abundance testing was run on productive amino-acid clonotypes with a minimum total count of 5 and an alpha of 0.1. Repertoire overlap between compartments was quantified with the Jaccard Index and Morisita Overlap Index. TCR beta CDR3s were clustered by GLIPH together with public tetramer-defined viral CDR3s, and at least three viral sequences plus V-gene enrichment were required for viral motifs. Imported from immuneACCESS, the table was reduced by TCRdb to in-frame sequences with V and J called. These copies leave out some clones; in studies compared against another copy, an unresolved V gene accounts for under half, and the cause of the remainder is not known. V and J calls and clone size are copied from that table; D and trimming were computed from the DNA. In all, the sample holds 50,000 to 60,000 clones, and approximately 86% of those were seen once. The top ten constitute about a sixth of the sample.

This sample comprised PBMCs, obtained before any cancer treatment. The chain is assembled from TRBV19 and TRBJ1-2; perhaps TRBD1 is the D gene, with 5 bases matching. This TCR was sampled from a female donor with stage II lung adenocarcinoma. The CDR3 in this case is CASTSGPTKRNYGYTF. The sequence in DNA is TGTGCCAGTACCTCGGGACCGACGAAGAGAAACTATGGCTACACCTTC. Joined to the reference TRBV19 and TRBJ1-2 proteins, this CDR3 gives the full variable domain: DGGITQSPKYLFRKEGQNVTLSCEQNLNHDAMYWYRQDPGQGLRLIYYSQIVNDFQKGDIAEGYSVSREKKESFPLTVTSAQKNPTAFYLCASTSGPTKRNYGYTFGSGTRLTVV.